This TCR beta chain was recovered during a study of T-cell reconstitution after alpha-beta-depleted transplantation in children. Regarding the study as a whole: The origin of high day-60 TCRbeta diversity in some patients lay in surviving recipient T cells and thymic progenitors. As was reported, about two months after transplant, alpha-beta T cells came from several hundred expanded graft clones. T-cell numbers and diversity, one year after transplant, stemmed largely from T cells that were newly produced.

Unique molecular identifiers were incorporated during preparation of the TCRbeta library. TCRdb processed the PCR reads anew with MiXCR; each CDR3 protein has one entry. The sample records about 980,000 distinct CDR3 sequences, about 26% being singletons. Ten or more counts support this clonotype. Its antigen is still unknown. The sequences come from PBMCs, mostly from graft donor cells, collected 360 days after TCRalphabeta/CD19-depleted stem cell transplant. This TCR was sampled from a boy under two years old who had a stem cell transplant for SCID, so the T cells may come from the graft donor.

CDR3 DNA sequence: TGTGCCAGCAGACGAGGGGGCCTTAGCACAGATACGCAGTATTTT. This sequence encodes CASRRGGLSTDTQYF. The chain employs TRBV6-2 or TRBV6-3 and TRBJ2-3; 7 positions match TRBD1. Germline trimming cut 6 bases from V and 0 bases from J; bases unmatched to any gene: 6. Germline CDR1 is MNHEY and CDR2 is SVGEGT. CDR3 size: 15 residues.